The 17 T cell receptor beta chains below were found in one sample sequenced in a study of Ad26.COV2.S vaccination and SARS-CoV-2 variants. Sample treatment: some 19 received Ad26.COV2.S at low or high dose, single or two shots; roughly five received placebo; per-sample allocation not given. Sample collection was performed on day 63 after the first vaccine or placebo injection. Sequenced by immunoSEQ multiplex PCR; TCRdb stores in-frame clones only, minus some. Here the sample spans about 460,000 clones, nearly 90% being singletons. Sequenced material: peripheral blood, taken in a trial of Ad26.COV2.S vaccine versus placebo. The origin of the receptors is a person between 18 and 59 years old who received the Ad26.COV2.S COVID-19 vaccine or a placebo.

The chain combines TRBV18 with TRBJ1-2, with a tentative D call TRBD1 (5 bases). This CDR3 region has 13 residues. Germline lookup yields CDR1 KGHSH and CDR2 LQKENI. The germline V and J ends were trimmed by 4 bases and 2 bases, with 8 bases remaining between them. The CDR3: CASSQDKNYGYTF. The CDR3 nucleotides are TGTGCCAGCTCACAGGACAAGAACTATGGCTACACCTTC. The complete variable domain, with remaining parts taken from reference TRBV18 and TRBJ1-2, reads NAGVMQNPRHLVRRRGQEARLRCSPMKGHSHVYWYRQLPEEGLKFMVYLQKENIIDESGMPKERFSAEFPKEGPSILRIQQVVRGDSAAYFCASSQDKNYGYTFGSGTRLTVV.

This clone has just one count. The rearrangement joins TRBV10-3 to TRBJ2-7; 7 bases align to TRBD1. Germline assignment: CDR1 ENHRY and CDR2 SYGVKD. CDR3 length equals 15 residues. With 4 bases clipped from V and 1 base from J, the junction kept 7 bases outside the gene matches. CDR3 sequence (DNA): TGTGCCATCAGTGCCGGGACAGAAGTATCCTACGAGCAGTACTTC. Protein sequence: CAISAGTEVSYEQYF.

The V call is TRBV28, the J call TRBJ1-2; maybe TRBD1 (6 bases). The CDR3 extends over 13 amino acids. The ends were cut back, 7 bases at V and 3 bases at J, with 12 bases in the middle. Germline values: CDR1 MDHEN, CDR2 SYDVKM. For the CDR3, the DNA is TGTGCCAGCATGAGAGGGGGGGACTATGGCTACACCTTC. Protein product: CASMRGGDYGYTF.

Only one count was recorded for this clone. The V and J genes are TRBV11-2 and TRBJ1-5; D unclear. CDR3 length: 13 residues. The germline V gene encodes CDR1 SGHAT and CDR2 FQNNGV. The ends were cut back, 5 bases at V and 5 bases at J, with 10 bases in the middle. This CDR3 reads CASSLGQYQPQHF. DNA for the CDR3: TGTGCCAGCAGCCTAGGGCAGTATCAGCCCCAGCATTTT. The whole variable domain, filled in from reference TRBV11-2 and TRBJ1-5, reads EAGVAQSPRYKIIEKRQSVAFWCNPISGHATLYWYQQILGQGPKLLIQFQNNGVVDDSQLPKDRFSAERLKGVDSTLKIQPAKLEDSAVYLCASSLGQYQPQHFGDGTRLSIL.

The chain links TRBV7-9 to TRBJ1-3; D is uncertain. This CDR3 comprises 15 residues. Trimming took off 5 bases at V and 7 bases at J, with 18 bases between the two ends. Germline V lookup: CDR1 SEHNR, CDR2 FQNEAQ (reference sequence). The chain's CDR3 is CASSNRAGYGNTIYF. The CDR3, as DNA: TGTGCCAGCAGCAATCGTGCGGGGTATGGGAACACCATATATTTT.

In this sample, this clone turned up once. The J gene is TRBJ2-3, the V gene TRBV5-1; perhaps D is TRBD1 or TRBD2 (6 bases each). Trimming removed 4 bases from V and 2 bases from J, with 14 bases in between. CDR3 length: 15 amino acids. Germline-derived CDR1 and CDR2 are SGHRS and YFSETQ. Written as DNA, the CDR3 is TGCGCCAGCAGCGTGGCGGGACACAACACAGATACGCAGTATTTT. This codes for CASSVAGHNTDTQYF.

This rearrangement joins TRBV5-5 to TRBJ2-5; D is perhaps TRBD2 (5 bases). In germline, CDR1 is SGHKS, CDR2 YYEKEE (reference sequence). CDR3 size: 14 residues. V dropped 4 bases and J dropped 5 bases, with 15 bases sitting between them. The CDR3 DNA sequence: TGTGCCAGCAGCACTCCCCTGCGGGCGGAGACCCAGTACTTC. It encodes CASSTPLRAETQYF. Together with reference TRBV5-5 and TRBJ2-5, the CDR3 gives the full variable domain: DAGVTQSPTHLIKTRGQQVTLRCSPISGHKSVSWYQQVLGQGPQFIFQYYEKEERGRGNFPDRFSARQFPNYSSELNVNALLLGDSALYLCASSTPLRAETQYFGPGTRLLVL.

The rearrangement links TRBV7-9 to TRBJ1-2; the match to TRBD1 covers 7 bases. The V and J ends lost 5 bases and 7 bases, in that order; junction bases with no gene match: 7. Germline CDR1 is SEHNR and CDR2 is FQNEAQ (reference sequence). The CDR3 consists of 13 residues. CDR3 sequence reads: CASSGRQGGGYTF. The CDR3, as DNA: TGTGCCAGCAGCGGACGACAGGGAGGTGGCTACACCTTC.

This chain links TRBV18 with TRBJ2-1; 8 bases align to TRBD1. Germline V gene lookup returns CDR1 KGHSH and CDR2 LQKENI. The CDR3 totals 17 residues. V lost 0 bases, J lost 3 bases, and 7 bases stayed unmatched. The CDR3 DNA reads TGTGCCAGCTCACCACCGGGTACCAGGGGGCTCTACAATGAGCAGTTCTTC. Translation: CASSPPGTRGLYNEQFF.

The chain links TRBV7-8 to TRBJ2-7; 7 bases fit TRBD2. The germline CDR1 and CDR2 sequences are SGHVS and FQNEAQ. The ends lost 5 bases at V and 2 bases at J; junction bases unmatched: 6. This CDR3 has 14 residues. CDR3 in amino acids: CASSTRTSTYEQYF. CDR3 coding DNA: TGTGCCAGCAGCACCCGGACTAGTACCTACGAGCAGTACTTC.

The chain combines TRBV27 with TRBJ2-3; no firm D call. The CDR3 covers 14 residues. V lost 6 bases and J lost 0, with 10 bases in between. The germline V gene has CDR1 MNHEY and CDR2 SMNVEV (reference sequence). The CDR3, as DNA: TGTGCCAGCAGACGACGTACTAGCACAGATACGCAGTATTTT. Its protein is CASRRRTSTDTQYF.

The chain employs TRBV9 and TRBJ2-1; D may be TRBD1 (6 bases). Germline V gene sequence: CDR1 SGDLS, CDR2 YYNGEE. The CDR3 is 14 residues long. V lost 3 bases and J lost 4, with 11 bases in between. The CDR3 coding sequence is TGTGCCAGCAGCGGTCCGGGACAATACAATGAGCAGTTCTTC. Translating gives CASSGPGQYNEQFF. Supplemented by reference TRBV9 and TRBJ2-1, the full variable domain reads DSGVTQTPKHLITATGQRVTLRCSPRSGDLSVYWYQQSLDQGLQFLIQYYNGEERAKGNILERFSAQQFPDLHSELNLSSLELGDSALYFCASSGPGQYNEQFFGPGTRLTVL.

In DNA form, the CDR3 reads TGCGCCAGCAGCTTGTTCCCGACAGCTAATGAAAAACTGTTTTTT. This encodes CASSLFPTANEKLFF. The gene calls are TRBV5-1 and TRBJ1-4; possible D gene TRBD1, 5 bases. CDR1 is SGHRS, CDR2 YFSETQ, per germline. The CDR3 runs to 15 residues. Trimming removed 1 base at V and 3 bases at J, with 10 bases between. Looking up the rest from reference TRBV5-1 and TRBJ1-4 gives the full variable domain: KAGVTQTPRYLIKTRGQQVTLSCSPISGHRSVSWYQQTPGQGLQFLFEYFSETQRNKGNFPGRFSGRQFSNSRSEMNVSTLELGDSALYLCASSLFPTANEKLFFGSGTQLSVL.

The chain recombines TRBV5-1 with TRBJ1-1; D call uncertain. The V end was cut by 7 bases, the J end by 1 base, with 11 bases between. This CDR3 comprises 13 residues. Per the germline V gene, CDR1 is SGHRS and CDR2 is YFSETQ. CDR3 loop: CASAESWNTEAFF. The CDR3 coding sequence is TGCGCCAGCGCCGAAAGTTGGAACACTGAAGCTTTCTTT.

CDR3 in amino acids: CAISEGSGYTEAFF. CDR3 in DNA: TGTGCCATCAGCGAGGGGTCAGGGTACACTGAAGCTTTCTTT. The chain employs TRBV10-3 and TRBJ1-1; possible D gene TRBD1, 5 bases. V dropped 6 bases and J dropped 3 bases, with 14 bases sitting between them. The CDR3 loop spans 14 amino acids. Germline CDR1 ENHRY, CDR2 SYGVKD.

This clone is a singleton in its sample. This chain uses TRBV25-1 with TRBJ2-5, with 7 bases aligning to TRBD1. Germline CDR1 is MGHDK and CDR2 is SYGVNS. The CDR3 spans 17 residues. Losses at the gene ends were 1 base for V and 5 bases for J; bases not matched to a gene: 13. CDR3 coding DNA: TGTGCCAGCAGTGAATTTTTTGGGGCAGGGGGTAGGGAGACCCAGTACTTC. Amino acids: CASSEFFGAGGRETQYF. The variable domain in full, completed from reference TRBV25-1 and TRBJ2-5, reads EADIYQTPRYLVIGTGKKITLECSQTMGHDKMYWYQQDPGMELHLIHYSYGVNSTEKGDLSSESTVSRIRTEHFPLTLESARPSHTSQYLCASSEFFGAGGRETQYFGPGTRLLVL.

As regards this clone: This same CDR3 is encoded by further DNA sequences in the sample. The chain employs TRBV27 and TRBJ2-7, with 9 bases aligning to TRBD1. Losses at the gene ends were 4 bases for V and 3 bases for J; bases not matched to a gene: 4. Looked up from germline, CDR1 is MNHEY and CDR2 is SMNVEV (reference sequence). The CDR3 length is 14 residues. The CDR3 loop reads CASSYGTGSYEQYF. The CDR3 nucleotides are TGTGCCAGCAGTTACGGGACAGGGAGCTACGAGCAGTACTTC.